This is a list of T cell receptor beta chains from one sample in a study of shared clonotypes between healthy human individuals. Data came from immunoSEQ multiplex PCR; TCRdb stores just in-frame clones and leaves some out. The repertoire holds under 600,000 clones, with 97% as singletons. The specimen sequenced was naive CD4+ T cells sorted from blood. The receptors were sampled from a woman aged 25 to 45 in good health. Both conserved end residues are part of each CDR3. A D gene is named only where the DNA matches it firmly. Size is stated for part of the rows, as once, few or many counts, or as a class when the clone is expanded.

j_call cdr3_length d_call clone_size v_call cdr3_aa cdr3_nt
TRBJ2-1 15 - - TRBV6-4 CASSVAASSYNEQFF TGTGCCAGCAGTGTGGCGGCCAGCTCCTACAATGAGCAGTTCTTC
TRBJ2-1 13 TRBD2 - TRBV6-1 CASRGTSYNEQFF TGTGCCAGCAGAGGGACTAGCTACAATGAGCAGTTCTTC
TRBJ1-1 15 TRBD1 once TRBV7-2 CASSGFGQGGTEAFF TGTGCCAGCAGCGGCTTCGGACAGGGTGGGACTGAAGCTTTCTTT
TRBJ2-7 16 - - TRBV11-2 CASSLDKWDPSYEQYF TGTGCCAGCAGCTTAGATAAGTGGGACCCCTCCTACGAGCAGTACTTC
TRBJ1-5 15 TRBD1 - TRBV19 CASRIVGGWNQPQHF TGTGCCAGTAGAATTGTAGGGGGCTGGAATCAGCCCCAGCATTTT
TRBJ2-1 18 TRBD2 - TRBV7-9 CASSLAWGMGTSDKGQFF TGTGCCAGCAGCTTAGCGTGGGGTATGGGGACTAGCGATAAGGGGCAGTTCTTC
TRBJ1-4 13 - - TRBV2 CASRDKSGEKLFF TGTGCCAGCAGGGATAAATCGGGTGAAAAACTGTTTTTT
TRBJ1-5 15 - once TRBV5-6 CASSWGVNSNQPQHF TGTGCCAGCAGCTGGGGGGTGAATAGCAATCAGCCCCAGCATTTT
TRBJ2-3 14 - - TRBV7-9 CASSWDSDTDTQYF TGTGCCAGCAGCTGGGACTCGGACACAGATACGCAGTATTTT
TRBJ2-5 13 TRBD2 - TRBV4-1 CASSQAGTGGQYF TGCGCCAGCAGCCAAGCCGGGACGGGGGGCCAGTACTTC
TRBJ1-1 13 TRBD1 - TRBV10-3 CAISGRTGDEAFF TGTGCCATCAGTGGCCGTACAGGGGATGAAGCTTTCTTT
TRBJ2-7 14 TRBD1 - TRBV28 CASSYRGTPSAQYF TGTGCCAGCAGTTACAGGGGGACCCCTTCCGCGCAGTACTTC
TRBJ2-7 15 - once TRBV5-4 CASSLSLADSYEQYF TGTGCCAGCAGCTTGTCACTTGCCGATTCCTACGAGCAGTACTTC
TRBJ1-1 14 TRBD1 - TRBV10-2 CASKTGGLNTEAFF TGCGCCAGCAAGACAGGGGGTCTGAACACTGAAGCTTTCTTT
TRBJ2-2 17 TRBD2 - TRBV11-3 CASSSPPTSGNTGELFF TGTGCCAGCAGTTCGCCCCCGACTAGCGGGAACACCGGGGAGCTGTTTTTT
TRBJ2-7 13 - - TRBV29-1 CSNSSRRSGEQYF TGCAGCAATTCTTCGCGGCGGTCGGGGGAGCAGTACTTC
TRBJ2-7 14 - - TRBV10-3 CAISDNEGPYEQYF TGTGCCATCAGTGATAATGAGGGCCCCTACGAGCAGTACTTC
TRBJ1-5 13 TRBD1 - TRBV6-1 CASRGQGNQPQHF TGTGCCAGCAGAGGACAGGGCAATCAGCCCCAGCATTTT
TRBJ2-5 16 - - TRBV5-6 CASSLGPGPRQETQYF TGTGCCAGCAGCTTGGGTCCAGGGCCGCGACAAGAGACCCAGTACTTC
TRBJ2-4 14 - - TRBV5-1 CASSLAGAKNIQYF TGCGCCAGCAGCTTGGCAGGGGCCAAAAACATTCAGTACTTC
TRBJ2-7 14 TRBD2 - TRBV19 CATRLAGHSYEQYF TGTGCCACTAGACTAGCGGGACACTCCTACGAGCAGTACTTC
TRBJ2-7 14 - - TRBV5-1 CASSPGRAVHEQYF TGCGCCAGCAGCCCGGGCAGGGCGGTCCACGAGCAGTACTTC
TRBJ1-1 14 - - TRBV23-1 CASSLGRENTEAFF TGCGCCAGCAGTCTAGGTAGGGAGAACACTGAAGCTTTCTTT
TRBJ1-4 14 - - TRBV28 CASRKPGVREKLFF TGTGCCAGCAGAAAACCAGGGGTACGAGAAAAACTGTTTTTT
TRBJ2-5 13 - - TRBV5-1 CASAWKGGETQYF TGCGCCAGCGCGTGGAAGGGAGGAGAGACCCAGTACTTC
TRBJ1-5 13 - few TRBV19 CASSPGGNQPQHF TGTGCCAGTAGCCCGGGGGGGAATCAGCCCCAGCATTTT
TRBJ2-6 16 - - TRBV18 CASSPSGVSGANVLTF TGTGCCAGCTCACCGTCCGGGGTATCTGGGGCCAACGTCCTGACTTTC
TRBJ1-2 13 TRBD1 once TRBV7-9 CASDKTGGWGYTF TGTGCCAGCGACAAGACAGGGGGCTGGGGCTACACCTTC
TRBJ2-3 14 - - TRBV2 CASSEVPGGDTQYF TGTGCCAGCAGTGAGGTACCAGGGGGGGATACGCAGTATTTT